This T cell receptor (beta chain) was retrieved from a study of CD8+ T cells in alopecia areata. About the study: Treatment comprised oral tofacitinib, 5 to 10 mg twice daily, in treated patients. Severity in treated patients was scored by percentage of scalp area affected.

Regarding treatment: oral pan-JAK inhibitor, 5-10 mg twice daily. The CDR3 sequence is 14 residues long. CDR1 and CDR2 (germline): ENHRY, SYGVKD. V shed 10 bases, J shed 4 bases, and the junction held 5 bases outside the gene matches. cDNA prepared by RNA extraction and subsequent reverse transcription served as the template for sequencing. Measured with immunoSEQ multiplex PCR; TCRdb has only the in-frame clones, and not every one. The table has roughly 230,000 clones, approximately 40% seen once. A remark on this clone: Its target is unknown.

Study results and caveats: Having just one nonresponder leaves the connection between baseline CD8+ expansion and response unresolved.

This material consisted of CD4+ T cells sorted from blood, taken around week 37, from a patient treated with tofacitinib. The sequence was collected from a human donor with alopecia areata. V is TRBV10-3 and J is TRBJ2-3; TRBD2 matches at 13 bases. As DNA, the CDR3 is TGTGCCACACGACTAGCGGGAGGATCAGATACGCAGTATTTT. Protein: CATRLAGGSDTQYF.